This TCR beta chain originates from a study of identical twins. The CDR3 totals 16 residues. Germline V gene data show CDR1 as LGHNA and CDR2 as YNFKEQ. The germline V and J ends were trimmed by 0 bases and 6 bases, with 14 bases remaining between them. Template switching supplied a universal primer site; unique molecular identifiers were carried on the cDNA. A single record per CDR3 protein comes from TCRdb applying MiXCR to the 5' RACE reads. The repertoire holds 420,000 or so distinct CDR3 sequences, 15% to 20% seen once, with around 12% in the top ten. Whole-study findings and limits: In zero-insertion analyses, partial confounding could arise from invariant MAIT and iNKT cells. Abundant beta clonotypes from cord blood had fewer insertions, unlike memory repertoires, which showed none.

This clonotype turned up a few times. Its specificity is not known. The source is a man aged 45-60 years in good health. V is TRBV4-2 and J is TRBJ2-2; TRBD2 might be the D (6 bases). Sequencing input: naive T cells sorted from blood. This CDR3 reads CASSQERLGEAGELFF. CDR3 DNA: TGTGCCAGCAGCCAAGAGAGGTTAGGGGAGGCCGGGGAGCTGTTTTTT.